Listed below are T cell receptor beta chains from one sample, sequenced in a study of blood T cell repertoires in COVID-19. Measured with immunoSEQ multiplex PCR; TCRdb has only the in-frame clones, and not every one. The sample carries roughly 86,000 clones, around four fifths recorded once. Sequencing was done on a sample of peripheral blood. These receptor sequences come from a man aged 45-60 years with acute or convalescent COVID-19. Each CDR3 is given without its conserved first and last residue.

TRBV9 ASRTVSYGYT
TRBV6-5 ASSSGLAGGYEQY
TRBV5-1 ASSLSGGQETQY
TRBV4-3 ASSPASRNTIY
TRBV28 ASSFSFAGANYEQY
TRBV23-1 ASRHTRSGTGVNRNTIY
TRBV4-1 ASSQMGSAGYSNQPQH
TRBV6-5 ASIARVLAYGYT
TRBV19 ASSLQTSGSNEQF
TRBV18 ASSPRGTANSGNTIY
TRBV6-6 ASSSRTQNTEAF
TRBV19 ASSDGTGSTDTQY
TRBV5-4 ASSPGGGGSYEQY
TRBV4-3 ASSQMTVHSGANVLT
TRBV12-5 ASGRPGGNTEAF
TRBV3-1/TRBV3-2 ASSQGTGTTYNEQF
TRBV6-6 ASTKLRGNTGELF
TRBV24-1 ATSDFKSSGRQDTQY
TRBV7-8 ASSLGQGMETQY
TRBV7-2 ASSWGGANTQY
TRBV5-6 ASSPEPTGWGTTNEKLF
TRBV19 ASIPRVGDGSTEAF
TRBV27 ASSRSSQSSYNEQF
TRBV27 ASSLSQGASYEQY
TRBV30 AWSSGPGNVLT
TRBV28 ASSLPGRSPYEQY
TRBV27 ASSLQRVIGELF
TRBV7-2 ASSVAGGMRKNEQF
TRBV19 ASKGTGATYEQY
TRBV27 ASRTGQGVYNEQF
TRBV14 ASSHLPGQGNQKNSPLH
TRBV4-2 ASSQDGTTTDTQY
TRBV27 ASSLTGAGYTEAF
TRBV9 ASSVGGDRPQH
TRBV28 ASSPPSGGYT
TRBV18 ASSPVAGQGHEKLF
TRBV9 ASSVLAVPGETQY
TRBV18 ASSPDTDYEQY
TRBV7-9 ASSHIDRSNEKLF
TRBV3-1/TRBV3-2 ASSQGQVSNQPQH
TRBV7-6 ASSNGLSGNTIY
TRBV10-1 ASSEAGDTDTQY
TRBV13 ASSLMAGVRDSRPGF